The clone carrying this T cell receptor (beta chain) was counted a single time. Its antigen is as yet unknown. Germline lookup yields CDR1 SGHRS and CDR2 YFSETQ. Trimming shortened V by 3 bases and J by 2 bases, and 9 bases separated the two germline ends. This CDR3 spans 14 amino acids. The use of a sample-barcoded 5' primer and a J-beta primer mix characterized a second PCR of about 7 to 12 cycles. Every cDNA molecule bore a tag from a template-switch adaptor containing 12 random nucleotides. TCRdb re-analysed the 5' RACE reads in MiXCR, keeping a single row per CDR3 protein. The sample holds 1.5 million to 2 million distinct CDR3 sequences; 35% to 50% are singletons and the top ten take more than 20%. This sample is part of a study of blood T cells in healthy people across ages. Study-wide points: Per million T cells, TCR beta diversity dropped roughly linearly as age increased. Compared with aged donors, long-lived donors showed fewer expanded clones, suggesting selection.

The V and J genes are TRBV5-1 and TRBJ2-1; D remains ambiguous. The TCR originated in a human donor in good health. The sequencing input was blood. Written as DNA, the CDR3 is TGCGCCAGCAGCTCTGAGGTCCCCTACAATGAGCAGTTCTTC. Translating gives CASSSEVPYNEQFF.